This paragraph reports one T cell receptor beta chain. This specimen belongs to a study of blood T cell repertoires in COVID-19. Using immunoSEQ multiplex PCR, the repertoire was profiled, and TCRdb retains in-frame clones only, with some absent. The data show hundreds of thousands of clones, approximately 84% seen once. CDR3 length: 14 residues. Trimming removed 1 base at V and 3 bases at J, with 9 bases between. CDR1 and CDR2 (germline): LGHDT, YNNKEL (reference sequence). The gene calls are TRBV3-1 (or the pseudogene TRBV3-2) and TRBJ2-5, with D unresolved. This TCR came from a man aged 80 or over with acute or convalescent COVID-19. The sequenced sample was peripheral blood. This CDR3 reads CASSQVHVEETQYF. The CDR3 coding sequence is TGTGCCAGCAGCCAAGTACATGTGGAAGAGACCCAGTACTTC.